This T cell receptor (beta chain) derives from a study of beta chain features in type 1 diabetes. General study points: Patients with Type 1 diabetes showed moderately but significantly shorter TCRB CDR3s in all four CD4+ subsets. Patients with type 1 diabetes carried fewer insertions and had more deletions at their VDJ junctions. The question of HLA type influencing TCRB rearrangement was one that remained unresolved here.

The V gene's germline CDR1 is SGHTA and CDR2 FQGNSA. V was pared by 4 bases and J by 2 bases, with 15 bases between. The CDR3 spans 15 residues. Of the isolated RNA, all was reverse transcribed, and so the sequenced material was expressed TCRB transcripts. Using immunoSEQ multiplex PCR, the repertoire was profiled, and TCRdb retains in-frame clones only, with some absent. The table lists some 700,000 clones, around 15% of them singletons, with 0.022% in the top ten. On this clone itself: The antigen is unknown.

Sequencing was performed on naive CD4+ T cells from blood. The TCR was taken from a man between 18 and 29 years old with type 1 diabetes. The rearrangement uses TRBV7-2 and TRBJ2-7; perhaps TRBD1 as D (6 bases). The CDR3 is CASSSLPQGTYEQYF. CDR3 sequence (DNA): TGTGCCAGCAGCTCCCTCCCACAGGGCACCTACGAGCAGTACTTC.